These 22 T cell receptor beta chains originate from one sample sequenced in a study of shared clonotypes between healthy human individuals. Assay used: immunoSEQ multiplex PCR; TCRdb lists only in-frame clones, some missing. The sample lists 2 million to 2.5 million clones, roughly 95% occurring once. CD8 cells classed as naive were CD45RO-negative and positively selected for CCR7, excluding terminally differentiated effector memory CD45RA+ cells. Sequencing input: naive CD8+ T cells sorted from blood. These receptors all stem from a man aged 18-30 years in good health.

Note on this clone: The sample has other DNA sequences that encode this CDR3 too. V and J are TRBV6-5 and TRBJ2-5; no firm D call. V lost 0 bases, J lost 2 bases, and 10 bases lay in between. In germline, CDR1 is MNHEY, CDR2 SVGAGI. The CDR3 contains 15 residues. The CDR3 DNA is TGTGCCAGCAGTTACTCGACGGGTGGGCAAGAGACCCAGTACTTC. Residues: CASSYSTGGQETQYF.

With regard to this clone: One end of the junction is discordant with germline, which a read error may explain. The chain recombines TRBV7-7 with TRBJ2-5; 7 bases agree with TRBD1. This CDR3 has 15 residues. Looked up from germline, CDR1 is SSHAT and CDR2 is FNYEAQ (reference sequence). CDR3 in DNA: TGTGCTAGCAGCATGAGGCAGGGGGTCCAAGAGACCCAGTACTTC. Encoded protein: CASSMRQGVQETQYF.

This chain joins TRBV5-6 and TRBJ2-4; 7 bases match TRBD1. The length of the CDR3 is 15 residues. V lost 5 bases to trimming and J lost 7 bases; unmatched junction nucleotides: 12. Germline V lookup: CDR1 SGHDT, CDR2 YYEEEE. The CDR3 DNA sequence: TGTGCCAGCAGTTCCGGACAGGCCGCCGGGAACATTCAGTACTTC. This translates into CASSSGQAAGNIQYF.

J is TRBJ2-7 and V is TRBV7-9, with a weak D call TRBD1 (5 bases). Germline V gives CDR1 SEHNR, CDR2 FQNEAQ (reference sequence). The V and J ends lost 1 base and 5 bases respectively, with 12 bases between them. The CDR3 runs to 14 residues. The CDR3 is CASSLDGRVDEQYF. The CDR3 DNA follows: TGTGCCAGCAGCTTAGACGGCAGGGTAGACGAGCAGTACTTC.

Remarks on this clone: Within the sample, other DNA sequences also encode this same CDR3. The chain uses TRBV4-1 and TRBJ2-7; maybe TRBD2 (6 bases). Trimming pared 2 bases from V and 0 bases from J, leaving 8 bases between. CDR3 length equals 14 residues. CDR1 is MGHRA and CDR2 is YSYEKL in the germline V gene. The CDR3 loop is CASSQPGVSYEQYF. The CDR3, as DNA: TGCGCCAGCAGCCAACCGGGAGTCTCCTACGAGCAGTACTTC.

This CDR3 is CASSKSGADTQYF. For the CDR3, the DNA is TGTGCCAGCAGCAAAAGTGGCGCAGATACGCAGTATTTT. This sequence joins TRBV7-9 and TRBJ2-3; no reliable D call. The CDR3 covers 13 residues. With 5 bases removed from V and 4 bases from J, the gap between germline ends came to 10 bases. The germline CDR1 and CDR2 sequences are SEHNR and FQNEAQ (reference sequence).

V usage is TRBV23-1 and J usage is TRBJ2-7; TRBD2 matches at 11 bases. TRBV23-1 carries the ORF label, with uncertain function. The CDR3 loop spans 14 amino acids. V was clipped by 6 bases and J by 3 bases; unmatched bases: 4. The CDR3 is CASRPTSGVYEQYF. CDR3 nucleotides: TGCGCCAGCAGACCGACTAGCGGGGTCTACGAGCAGTACTTC.

Points on this clone: The identical CDR3 is also encoded by other nucleotide sequences in the sample. This sequence joins TRBV10-1 and TRBJ2-3; D not certain. V lost 3 bases to trimming and J lost 0 bases, with 10 bases between them. This CDR3 has 15 residues. Germline V gives CDR1 WNHNN, CDR2 SYGVQD (reference sequence). In DNA form, the CDR3 reads TGCGCCAGCAGTGATGGCGGATCTAGCACAGATACGCAGTATTTT. Amino acids: CASSDGGSSTDTQYF.

The chain uses TRBV6-5 and TRBJ2-5; D unresolved. V was trimmed by 8 bases and J by 5 bases, leaving 9 bases between them. CDR1 and CDR2 from the germline V gene are MNHEY and SVGAGI. CDR3 size: 11 residues. The CDR3 is CASGKAETQYF. Written as DNA, the CDR3 is TGTGCCAGCGGCAAAGCGGAGACCCAGTACTTC.

A remark on this clone: The identical CDR3 is also encoded by other nucleotide sequences in the sample. This chain connects TRBV30 to TRBJ2-7; D unresolved. Germline CDR1 is GTSNPN and CDR2 is SVGIG (reference sequence). The CDR3 length is 13 residues. Trimming left V 0 bases short and J 2 bases short, with 8 bases between. CDR3 bases: TGTGCCTGGAGTGTGGGCAGAGCCTACGAGCAGTACTTC. The encoded protein is CAWSVGRAYEQYF.

This chain joins TRBV4-2 and TRBJ2-2; D unresolved. The V end lost 0 bases, the J end lost 11 bases, and 10 bases lay between the germline ends. CDR1 is LGHNA and CDR2 is YNFKEQ in the germline V gene. The CDR3 runs to 13 residues. The CDR3 nucleotides are TGTGCCAGCAGCCAAGATGCTCTCCACGAGCTGTTTTTT. Translating gives CASSQDALHELFF.

This chain uses TRBV15 with TRBJ2-5; D might be TRBD2 (7 bases). The V gene's germline CDR1 is LNHNV and CDR2 YYDKDF (reference sequence). This CDR3 comprises 17 residues. V lost 0 bases to trimming and J lost 2 bases, with 16 bases between them. The DNA for the CDR3 is TGTGCCACCAGCAGAGATCCCTCGGGGGGCCTACAAGAGACCCAGTACTTC. Encoded protein: CATSRDPSGGLQETQYF.

The chain carries TRBV9 and TRBJ2-7; either TRBD1 or TRBD2 may supply D (5 bases each). This CDR3 has 15 amino acids. Germline-derived CDR1 and CDR2 are SGDLS and YYNGEE. V was trimmed by 4 bases and J by 4 bases, leaving 18 bases between them. The CDR3 coding sequence is TGTGCCAGCAGCTCCAGGGACGGCCCCCTATACGAGCAGTACTTC. It translates to CASSSRDGPLYEQYF.

As regards this clone: The same CDR3 also results from other DNA sequences found in this sample. V is TRBV27 and J is TRBJ2-3; D gene uncertain. Per the germline V gene, CDR1 is MNHEY and CDR2 is SMNVEV (reference sequence). CDR3 size: 12 residues. V was trimmed by 4 bases and J by 6 bases, leaving 8 bases between them. The CDR3 loop is CASSSPPDTQYF. Written as DNA, the CDR3 is TGTGCCAGCAGTTCCCCCCCCGATACGCAGTATTTT.

In regard to this clone: Distinct nucleotide sequences in the sample also encode this CDR3. The chain joins TRBV30 to TRBJ2-7; possible D gene TRBD1, 5 bases. Germline-derived CDR1 and CDR2 are GTSNPN and SVGIG (reference sequence). The CDR3 contains 12 residues. V was cut by 1 base and J by 2 bases, with 6 bases left in between. The CDR3 is CAWSAGTYEQYF. In DNA, the CDR3 is TGTGCCTGGAGTGCAGGGACCTACGAGCAGTACTTC.

V and J are TRBV5-6 and TRBJ2-7; TRBD2 matches at 11 bases. V was pared by 4 bases and J by 6 bases, with 3 bases of the junction left unmatched. There are 13 residues in the CDR3. CDR1 is SGHDT and CDR2 is YYEEEE in the germline V gene. CDR3 sequence: CASSPGTSGEQYF. The CDR3 bases are TGTGCCAGCAGCCCCGGGACTAGCGGCGAGCAGTACTTC. Combining the CDR3 with reference TRBV5-6 and TRBJ2-7 gives the whole variable domain DAGVTQSPTHLIKTRGQQVTLRCSPKSGHDTVSWYQQALGQGPQFIFQYYEEEERQRGNFPDRFSGHQFPNYSSELNVNALLLGDSALYLCASSPGTSGEQYFGPGTRLTVT.

The chain combines TRBV28 with TRBJ1-6, with TRBD1 identical over 7 bases. Germline-derived CDR1 and CDR2 are MDHEN and SYDVKM. Trimming removed 8 bases from V and 3 bases from J; junction bases left unmatched: 10. This CDR3 comprises 16 residues. The CDR3 is CASGSEGASYNSPLHF. The DNA of the CDR3 is TGTGCCAGCGGATCCGAGGGGGCGAGCTATAATTCACCCCTCCACTTT.

This rearrangement joins TRBV2 to TRBJ2-5; D uncertain. The germline CDR1 and CDR2 sequences are SNHLY and FYNNEI. The CDR3 is made up of 14 amino acids. Between the trimmed V and J ends, which lost 2 bases and 4 bases, there was a span of 11 bases. CDR3 residues: CASSESDRGETQYF. The DNA of the CDR3 is TGTGCCAGCAGTGAATCGGACCGAGGAGAGACCCAGTACTTC.

The rearrangement uses TRBV13 and TRBJ2-7; 9 nucleotides align to TRBD2. Germline CDR1 is PRHDT and CDR2 is FYEKMQ (reference sequence). V trimming: 0 bases; J trimming: 5 bases; junction bases outside the gene matches: 2. The CDR3 runs 14 residues. In DNA form, the CDR3 reads TGTGCCAGCAGCTTAGGAGCGGGAGGCAACGAGCAGTACTTC. This sequence encodes CASSLGAGGNEQYF.

Here the CDR3 DNA reads TGTGCCAGCAGACTGACAGGGGGTAATGAAAAACTGTTTTTT. Its translation: CASRLTGGNEKLFF. V is TRBV7-9 and J is TRBJ1-4; TRBD1 matches at 9 bases. Germline CDR1 SEHNR, CDR2 FQNEAQ (reference sequence). This CDR3 has 14 residues. V shed 6 bases and J 4 bases; nucleotides not matched to a gene: 3.

This chain uses TRBV11-2 with TRBJ2-7; D call uncertain. CDR1 and CDR2 from the germline V gene are SGHAT and FQNNGV. V lost 6 bases and J 2 bases, leaving 11 bases between the germline ends. The CDR3 loop spans 13 amino acids. CDR3 sequence reads: CASRPALAYEQYF. CDR3 DNA: TGTGCCAGCAGACCTGCCCTTGCCTACGAGCAGTACTTC.

The chain uses TRBV28 and TRBJ2-3; tentatively, D is TRBD1 (5 bases). CDR3 length: 14 amino acids. V was cut by 6 bases and J by 1 base, with 11 bases left in between. The germline V gene has CDR1 MDHEN and CDR2 SYDVKM. CDR3 in DNA: TGTGCCAGCAGCATTCAAGGGGGCACAGATACGCAGTATTTT. It translates to CASSIQGGTDTQYF.